These 13 T cell receptor beta chains came from one sample sequenced in a study of blood T cell repertoires in COVID-19. Using immunoSEQ multiplex PCR, the repertoire was profiled, and TCRdb retains in-frame clones only, with some absent. The table includes roughly 230,000 clones, 70% to 85% detected once. The specimen sequenced was PBMCs or T cells enriched from blood (not recorded which). These receptors were obtained from a woman aged 55-75 years who had recovered from COVID-19.

J is TRBJ2-5 and V is TRBV10-3; the D gene is possibly TRBD1 (6 bases). This CDR3 is 15 amino acids long. CDR1 is ENHRY, CDR2 SYGVKD, per germline. The V and J ends lost 2 bases and 4 bases respectively, with 14 bases between them. DNA for the CDR3: TGTGCCATCAGTGAGCACAGGGCAGGGTCAGAGACCCAGTACTTC. Translating gives CAISEHRAGSETQYF.

The chain has TRBV11-1 and TRBJ1-1, with D maybe TRBD1 (6 bases). This CDR3 has 15 amino acids. Trimming removed 1 base at V and 5 bases at J, with 14 bases between. Germline V gene lookup returns CDR1 SGHAT and CDR2 FQDESV (reference sequence). Written as DNA, the CDR3 is TGTGCCAGCAGCTTAGTAGGCAGGGGTTGGACTGAAGCTTTCTTT. Residues: CASSLVGRGWTEAFF. The full variable domain, completed using reference TRBV11-1 and TRBJ1-1, is EAEVAQSPRYKITEKSQAVAFWCDPISGHATLYWYRQILGQGPELLVQFQDESVVDDSQLPKDRFSAERLKGVDSTLKIQPAELGDSAMYLCASSLVGRGWTEAFFGQGTRLTVV.

This sequence joins TRBV19 and TRBJ1-1; 8 bases line up with TRBD1. The V and J ends lost 4 bases and 4 bases, in that order; junction bases with no gene match: 8. The CDR3 is made up of 15 amino acids. From germline, CDR1 is LNHDA and CDR2 SQIVND (reference sequence). The DNA for the CDR3 is TGTGCCAGTAGTACCTCGCAGGGGGCGCGCACTGAAGCTTTCTTT. Translated, it gives CASSTSQGARTEAFF.

A note on this clone: Distinct nucleotide sequences in the sample also encode this CDR3. This sequence joins TRBV7-9 and TRBJ2-2, with 8 bases matching TRBD1. J was trimmed by 0 bases and V by 5 bases; bases with no gene match: 2. The CDR3 length is 15 residues. CDR1 is SEHNR and CDR2 is FQNEAQ in the germline V gene (reference sequence). The CDR3 spells CASSLDRANTGELFF. CDR3 sequence (DNA): TGTGCCAGCAGCCTGGACAGGGCGAACACCGGGGAGCTGTTTTTT.

CDR3 nucleotides: TGTGCCAGCAGCTGGGGGACGGGGGGTTTCCAAGAGACCCAGTACTTC. This codes for CASSWGTGGFQETQYF. The chain couples TRBV5-8 to TRBJ2-5, with 7 bases that match TRBD2. The CDR3 runs to 16 residues. V lost 3 bases, J lost 1 base, and 9 bases stayed unmatched. Germline CDR1 reads SGHTS; CDR2 reads YDEGEE.

The V and J genes are TRBV12-3 or TRBV12-4 and TRBJ1-2; 7 bases fit TRBD1. V lost 3 bases to trimming and J lost 4 bases; unmatched junction nucleotides: 2. The CDR3 runs to 13 residues. CDR3 nucleotide sequence: TGTGCCAGCAGTTTGGGACAGCTCTATGGCTACACCTTC. Its translation: CASSLGQLYGYTF.

CDR3 DNA sequence: TGTGCCAGCAGCTCGGTGGACAGGGCGCGCACTGAAGCTTTCTTT. It specifies CASSSVDRARTEAFF. The chain combines TRBV7-9 with TRBJ1-1, with 8 bases matching TRBD1. In germline, CDR1 is SEHNR, CDR2 FQNEAQ (reference sequence). This CDR3 is built from 15 residues. Losses at the gene ends were 4 bases for V and 4 bases for J; bases not matched to a gene: 8.

This chain joins TRBV9 and TRBJ2-3; TRBD2 agrees at 13 bases. Germline V CDR1 and CDR2: SGDLS, YYNGEE. With 2 bases clipped from V and 5 bases from J, the junction kept 5 bases outside the gene matches. The CDR3 totals 16 residues. DNA of the CDR3: TGTGCCAGCAGCGTCGGACTAGCGGGAGCCGTAGATACGCAGTATTTT. Translated: CASSVGLAGAVDTQYF.

The J gene is TRBJ2-5, the V gene TRBV4-3, with TRBD1 as a possible D gene (6 bases). Germline CDR1 is LGHNA and CDR2 is YSLEER. CDR3 length: 17 residues. V was trimmed by 0 bases and J by 4 bases, leaving 18 bases between them. The CDR3 loop reads CASSQDIQGQGGETQYF. The CDR3 DNA follows: TGCGCCAGCAGCCAAGATATTCAGGGGCAAGGAGGAGAGACCCAGTACTTC.

This clone has a single count. The CDR3 DNA is TGTGCCAGCAGTTTAAGGGGACTAGCGGCCGGGGAGCTGTTTTTT. Amino acids: CASSLRGLAAGELFF. This sequence joins TRBV27 and TRBJ2-2; 11 bases agree with TRBD2. In germline, CDR1 is MNHEY, CDR2 SMNVEV (reference sequence). V trimming: 2 bases; J trimming: 6 bases; junction bases outside the gene matches: 2. The CDR3 length is 15 residues.

This chain joins TRBV10-1 and TRBJ1-4; possible D gene TRBD1, 5 bases. CDR3 length: 13 amino acids. Trimming took 9 bases from V and 0 from J, leaving 8 bases between them. Germline lookup yields CDR1 WNHNN and CDR2 SYGVQD (reference sequence). Here the CDR3 DNA reads TGCGCCAGGGGGGGTGCAACTAATGAAAAACTGTTTTTT. Its protein product is CARGGATNEKLFF.

Note on this clone: This may be a read error, as it is one base from a much larger clone. The chain joins TRBV13 to TRBJ1-1; tentatively, D is TRBD1 (5 bases). Trimming shortened V by 0 bases and J by 1 base, and 6 bases separated the two germline ends. The CDR3 is 14 amino acids. Germline V gene data show CDR1 as PRHDT and CDR2 as FYEKMQ (reference sequence). CDR3 coding DNA: TGTGCCAGCAGCTTAGGACAGGAGAACACTGAAGCTTTCTTT. Amino acid sequence: CASSLGQENTEAFF. The variable domain in full, completed from reference TRBV13 and TRBJ1-1, reads AAGVIQSPRHLIKEKRETATLKCYPIPRHDTVYWYQQGPGQDPQFLISFYEKMQSDKGSIPDRFSAQQFSDYHSELNMSSLELGDSALYFCASSLGQENTEAFFGQGTRLTVV.

The chain combines TRBV7-9 with TRBJ1-1; 7 nucleotides line up with TRBD1. CDR1 and CDR2 from the germline V gene are SEHNR and FQNEAQ (reference sequence). With 8 bases clipped from V and 1 base from J, the junction kept 4 bases outside the gene matches. The CDR3 sequence is 13 residues long. The CDR3 is CASGDSQNTEAFF. The CDR3 DNA sequence: TGTGCCAGCGGGGACAGTCAGAACACTGAAGCTTTCTTT.